The TCR beta chain described here comes from a study of siplizumab effects on memory and regulatory T cells. Sequencing used immunoSEQ multiplex PCR; TCRdb keeps in-frame clones, though not all of them. The sample contains over 70,000 clones, just under 95% of which appear only once. General observations from the study: Unstimulated naive T cells seemed to show more diversity than memory cells did, and they also seemed to be among the major contributors to the alloresponse.

CDR3 length: 15 residues. CDR1 is MNHNS and CDR2 is SASEGT in the germline V gene. Losses at the gene ends were 7 bases for V and 3 bases for J; bases not matched to a gene: 9. Concerning this clone: Its antigen is not identified.

The genes are TRBV6-1 and TRBJ2-1; TRBD2 matches at 7 bases. The clonotype comes from a human donor in good health. Sequenced input: CD8+ T cells sorted from blood. As DNA, the CDR3 is TGTGCCAGCAAGGTAATAGCGGGTCTCTACAATGAGCAGTTCTTC. This gives the protein CASKVIAGLYNEQFF.